This TCR beta chain was found in a study of T cells after yellow fever vaccination. Study outcomes and limitations: Researchers noted that a small share of clonotypes showed up in both CD4 and CD8 compartments. High-abundance clonotypes from the bulk population could contaminate FACS-sorted repertoires. Though it reached lower strength, the secondary response hit its peak faster, day 5 versus 15.

Germline-derived CDR1 and CDR2 are LGHNA and YSLEER. The CDR3 has 15 amino acids. V dropped 0 bases and J dropped 9; count of bases not matched to a gene: 6. This clonotype was seen more than once but under ten times. Its cognate antigen is unknown. A process of 5'RACE template switching, which added a universal primer site and UMIs, was used to make TCR cDNA. TCRdb re-called the 5' RACE reads with MiXCR, one entry per CDR3 protein. Among 550,000 or so distinct CDR3 sequences listed, over 15% were seen once. Sequenced here: PBMCs, sampled 15 days after the yellow fever booster vaccination. This receptor was obtained from a man younger than 40 who received the YFV17D yellow fever vaccine. The genes are TRBV4-3 and TRBJ2-1; 9 bases are a match to TRBD1. The CDR3 DNA reads as TGCGCCAGCAGCCAAGATCCGACAGGGGGGCCTGAGCAGTTCTTC. This codes for CASSQDPTGGPEQFF.